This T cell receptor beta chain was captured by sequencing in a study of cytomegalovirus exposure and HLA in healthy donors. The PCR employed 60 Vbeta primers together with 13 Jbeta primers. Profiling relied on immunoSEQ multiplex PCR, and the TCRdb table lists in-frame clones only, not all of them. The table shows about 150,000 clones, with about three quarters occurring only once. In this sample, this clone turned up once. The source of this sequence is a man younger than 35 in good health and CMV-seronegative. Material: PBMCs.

DNA of the CDR3: TGCGCCAGCAGCCAAGCTTCGCGGGAGCAGTACTTC. Its protein is CASSQASREQYF. The gene calls are TRBV4-1 and TRBJ2-7; D call uncertain. The CDR3 has 12 residues. Germline V gives CDR1 MGHRA, CDR2 YSYEKL. V was trimmed by 1 base and J by 7 bases, leaving 8 bases between them.